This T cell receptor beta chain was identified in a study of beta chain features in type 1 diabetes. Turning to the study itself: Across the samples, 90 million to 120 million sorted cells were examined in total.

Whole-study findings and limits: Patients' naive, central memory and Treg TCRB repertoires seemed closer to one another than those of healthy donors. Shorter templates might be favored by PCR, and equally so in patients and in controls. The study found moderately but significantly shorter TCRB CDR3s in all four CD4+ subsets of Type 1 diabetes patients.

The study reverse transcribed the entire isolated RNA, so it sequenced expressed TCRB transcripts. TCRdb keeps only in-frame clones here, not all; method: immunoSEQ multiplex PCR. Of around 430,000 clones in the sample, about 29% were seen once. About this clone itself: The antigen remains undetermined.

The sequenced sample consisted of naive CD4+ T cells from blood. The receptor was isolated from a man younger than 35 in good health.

CDR3 bases: TGTGCCAGCAGCCAAGTCAGGTCCTCGAACACCGGGGAGCTGTTTTTT. Translated: CASSQVRSSNTGELFF. The chain combines TRBV14 with TRBJ2-2; D unresolved. CDR1 is SGHDN and CDR2 is FVKESK in the germline V gene. This CDR3 has 16 amino acids. Trimming removed 1 base at V and 0 bases at J, with 9 bases between.